This paragraph reports one T cell receptor (beta chain). This clone showed up many times. Its cognate antigen has yet to be identified. The observed sequence ends 3 residues before the CDR3 terminus, with the missing tail filled in from the germline J gene. The data belong to a study of T cell clonality in common variable immunodeficiency (dated by TCRdb to the mid-2010s). For CDR1 and CDR2, the germline V gene (reference sequence) lists DFQATT and SNEGSKA. The CDR3, cysteine through phenylalanine, is 12 amino acids long. The DNA has 27 bases, all within the CDR3, and is read from base 1. Between the V and J ends, shortened by 5 bases and 3 bases respectively, the junction contains 5 bases. Equivalent amounts of genomic DNA from CVID and control samples were used as sequencing input. For every sample, a 60 bp segment covering the rearranged TCRbeta CDR3 region was amplified and then sequenced. The immunoSEQ assay, a bias-corrected multiplex PCR combined with high-throughput sequencing, was used for TCRbeta amplification. Turning to the authors' computational methods: Every unique nucleotide sequence counted as a clone and was annotated with V, D and J genes, copy number and frequency. Sequences were labeled productive if in frame, and non-productive if out of frame or containing stop codons. As previously described, Shannon's entropy was used to calculate clonality. The predicted amino acid sequences of productive clones were used to derive mean CDR3 Kyte-Doolittle hydropathy. Scaled V gene usage was hierarchically clustered using Manhattan distance and complete linkage with the R hclust function. Sharing of clones by CDR3 amino acid sequence was evaluated by resampling 12 repertoires per group over 100 rounds. The repertoires were screened for more than 55 published EBV-specific TCRbeta sequences and 245 published CMV-specific TCRbeta sequences. A couple of CVID samples yielding fewer than 10,000 sequences were excluded from analysis, leaving approximately 40 CVID repertoires. TCRdb re-hosts the immuneACCESS table, in-frame sequences only. Its copies lack some clones; in the studies checked, an unresolved V gene accounts for under half of them, and the cause for the rest is not known. D and trimming come from the DNA, and the V and J calls and clone size come from that table. The table for this sample lists 16,000 or so clones, none of them counted only once. Of the sample, less than 15% falls within the top ten clones.

Broader findings and caveats from the paper: Despite equal DNA input, controls averaged roughly 80,000 unique sequences per sample versus about 32,000 in CVID samples. According to the authors, figuring out what caused the increased clonality in CVID would require sequencing the repertoires of T cell subpopulations. CVID subjects shared fewer TCRbeta clones with each other than healthy controls did (p < 0.0001). Differences among patients in the CVID cohort limited the correlations between repertoire features and clinical complications. Compared with healthy controls, CVID subjects showed increased TCRbeta clonality (t-test p = 0.018), a feature most characteristic of about a third of subjects. Fewer deletions and N-nucleotide insertions were reportedly observed in CVID TCRbeta sequences, and highly modified clones with 13 or more V deletions were reportedly absent from CVID TCRbeta sequences.

Standard criteria, namely reduction of serum IgG, IgA and/or IgM below the normal range together with specific antibody deficiency, were applied for the diagnosis of CVID. There were roughly 45 subjects in the CVID group (approximately 15 female and around 29 male), ranging in age from about 9 to 65 years, with a mean age of roughly 39. Most of the CVID patients and most of the healthy controls were of Caucasian heritage. At the time of study participation, every CVID subject had been on replacement immunoglobulin therapy for at least one year. No CVID subject was ill or taking immunomodulatory or immunosuppressive medication when blood was collected. From each donor, about 4.5 to 9 ml of heparinized peripheral whole blood was collected. TCRbeta CDR3 repertoires were sequenced from genomic DNA of adults with common variable immune deficiency (CVID) and healthy adult controls. Diluted blood was density-centrifuged over Hypaque 1077 or Ficoll-Paque to isolate peripheral blood mononuclear cells. Genomic DNA was obtained from unsorted mononuclear cells using either Qiagen column purification or a centrifugation-based method.

Sequencing was done on a sample of peripheral blood mononuclear cells. This sequence was found in a human donor with common variable immunodeficiency. The chain is assembled from TRBV20-1 and TRBJ1-6, and possibly TRBD1, on 5 matching bases. CDR3 bases read: TGCAGTGCTGACAGCTATAATTCACCC. Translation gives CSADSYNSP. The CDR3 reads in full as CSADSYNSPLHF.